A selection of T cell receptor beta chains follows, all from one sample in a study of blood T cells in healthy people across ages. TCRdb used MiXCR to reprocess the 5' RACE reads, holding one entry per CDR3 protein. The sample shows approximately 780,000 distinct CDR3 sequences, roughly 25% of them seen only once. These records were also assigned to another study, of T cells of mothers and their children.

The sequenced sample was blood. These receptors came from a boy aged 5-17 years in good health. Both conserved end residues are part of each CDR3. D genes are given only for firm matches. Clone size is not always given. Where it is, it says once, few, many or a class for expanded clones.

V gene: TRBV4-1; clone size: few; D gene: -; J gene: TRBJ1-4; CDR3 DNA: TGCGCCAGCAGCCAAGTGAATGAGGGGCCAGGGCTGTTTTTT; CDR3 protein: CASSQVNEGPGLFF
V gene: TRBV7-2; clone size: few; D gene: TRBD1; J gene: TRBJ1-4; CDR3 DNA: TGTGCCAGCAGCCCGCGGACAGGGTGGGAAAAACTGTTTTTT; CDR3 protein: CASSPRTGWEKLFF
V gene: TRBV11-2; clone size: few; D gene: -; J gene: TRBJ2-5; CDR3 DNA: TGTGCCAGCCATGTGATTGGGGGCTTAGAGACCCAGTACTTC; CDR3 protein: CASHVIGGLETQYF
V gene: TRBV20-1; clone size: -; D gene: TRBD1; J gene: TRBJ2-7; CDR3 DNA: TGCAGTGCTAGAGATCCAGGGGGTACCGGGGTCTACGAGCAGTACTTC; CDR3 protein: CSARDPGGTGVYEQYF
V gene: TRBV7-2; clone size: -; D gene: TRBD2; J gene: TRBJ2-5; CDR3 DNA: TGTGCCAGCAGCTTAGTAGCTAGCGGGGGTATCGAGACCCAGTACTTC; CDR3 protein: CASSLVASGGIETQYF
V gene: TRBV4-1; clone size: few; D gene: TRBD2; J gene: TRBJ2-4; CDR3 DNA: TGCGCCAGCAGCCACCCGGGACTAGCGGGGGCAAAAAACATTCAGTACTTC; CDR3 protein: CASSHPGLAGAKNIQYF
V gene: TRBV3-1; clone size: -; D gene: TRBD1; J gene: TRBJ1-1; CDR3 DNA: TGTGCCAGCAGCCAAGGAGCAGGGGGCGGTGAAGCTTTCTTT; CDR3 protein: CASSQGAGGGEAFF
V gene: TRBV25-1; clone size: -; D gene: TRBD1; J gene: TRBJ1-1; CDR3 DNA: TGTGCCAGCAGTCGGGGACAGGGGGCTTGGGCTTTCTTT; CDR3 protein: CASSRGQGAWAFF
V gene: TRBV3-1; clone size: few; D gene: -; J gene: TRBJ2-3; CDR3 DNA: TGTGCCAGCAGCCAAGAGAAAGGGGGATACACAGATACACAGTATTTT; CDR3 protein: CASSQEKGGYTDTQYF
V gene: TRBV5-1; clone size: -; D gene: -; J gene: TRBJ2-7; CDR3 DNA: TGCGCCAGCAGCTTGGCCCAAGGCCGAGTCGACGAGCAGTACTTC; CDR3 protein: CASSLAQGRVDEQYF
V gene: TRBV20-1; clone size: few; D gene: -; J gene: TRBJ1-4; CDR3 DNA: TGCAGTGCTAGATCGGGGGAAAAACTGTTTTTT; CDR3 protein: CSARSGEKLFF
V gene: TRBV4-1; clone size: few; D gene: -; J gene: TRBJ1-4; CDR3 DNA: TGCGCCAGCAGCCAGCATCCACTACCCGGGACACCTGAAAAACTGTTTTTT; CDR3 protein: CASSQHPLPGTPEKLFF
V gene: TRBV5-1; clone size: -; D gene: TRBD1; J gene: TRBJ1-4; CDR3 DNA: TGCGCCAGCCAGCGACAGGGAGGGGAAAAACTGTTTTTT; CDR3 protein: CASQRQGGEKLFF
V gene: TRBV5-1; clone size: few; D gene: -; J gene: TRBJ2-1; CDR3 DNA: TGCGCCAGCAGCTTACTCCGCGGGCAGGATGAGCAGTTCTTC; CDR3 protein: CASSLLRGQDEQFF
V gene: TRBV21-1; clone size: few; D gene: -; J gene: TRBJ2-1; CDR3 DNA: TGTGCCAGCAGCAAAGCAAAGGGTTCTGGCAATGAGCAGTTCTTC; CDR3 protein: CASSKAKGSGNEQFF
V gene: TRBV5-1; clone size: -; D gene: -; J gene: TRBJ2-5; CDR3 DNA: TGCGCCAGCAGCTCTGTGTCTGAAAGGCCACAAGAGGCCCAGTACTTC; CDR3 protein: CASSSVSERPQEAQYF
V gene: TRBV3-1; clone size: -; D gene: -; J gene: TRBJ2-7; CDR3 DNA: TGTGCCAGCAGCCAAGGTGGGGGCCACGAGCAGTACTTC; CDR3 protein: CASSQGGGHEQYF
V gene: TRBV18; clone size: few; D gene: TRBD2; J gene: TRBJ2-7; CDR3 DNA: TGTGCCAGCTCCCACGAGCGGGGAAGCTACGAGCAGTACTTC; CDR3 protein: CASSHERGSYEQYF
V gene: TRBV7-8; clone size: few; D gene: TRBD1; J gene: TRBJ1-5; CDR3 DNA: TGTGCCAGCGTTGACAGGGGCAATCAGCCCCAGCATTTT; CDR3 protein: CASVDRGNQPQHF
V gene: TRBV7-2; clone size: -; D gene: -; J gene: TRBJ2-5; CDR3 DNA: TGTGCCAGCAGCCAAAGACTAGGGGAGACCCAGTACTTC; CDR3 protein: CASSQRLGETQYF
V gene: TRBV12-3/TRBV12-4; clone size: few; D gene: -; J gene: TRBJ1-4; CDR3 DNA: TGTGCCAGCAGCCCCCTCGGGACTTGGGAAAAACTGTTTTTT; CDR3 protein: CASSPLGTWEKLFF
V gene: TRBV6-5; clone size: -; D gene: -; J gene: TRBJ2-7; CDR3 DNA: TGTGCCAGCAGCCCCCGGGGGGCGCAAACCTACGAGCAGTACTTC; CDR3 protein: CASSPRGAQTYEQYF
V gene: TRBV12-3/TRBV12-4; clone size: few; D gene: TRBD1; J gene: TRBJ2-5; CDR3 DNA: TGTGCCAGCAGTGAGGGGACAGGCCAACAAGAGACCCAGTACTTC; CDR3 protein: CASSEGTGQQETQYF
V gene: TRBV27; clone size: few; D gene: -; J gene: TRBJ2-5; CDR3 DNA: TGTGCCAGCAGTCCAACCCTCCTCCAAGAGACTCAGTACTTC; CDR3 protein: CASSPTLLQETQYF
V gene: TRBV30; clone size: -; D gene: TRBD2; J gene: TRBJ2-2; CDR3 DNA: TGTGCCTGGAGCCAGACTAGCGGGGGGGCAGGGGCCGGGGAGCTGTTTTTT; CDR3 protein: CAWSQTSGGAGAGELFF
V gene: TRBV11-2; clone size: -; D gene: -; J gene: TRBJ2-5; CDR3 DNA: TGTGCCAGCAGCGCCTACAGGGACCGGGAGACCCAGTACTTC; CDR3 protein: CASSAYRDRETQYF
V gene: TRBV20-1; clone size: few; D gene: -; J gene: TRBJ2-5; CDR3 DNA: TGCAGTGCTAGACTCGGGGGCCGGTACCAAGAGACCCAGTACTTC; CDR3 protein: CSARLGGRYQETQYF
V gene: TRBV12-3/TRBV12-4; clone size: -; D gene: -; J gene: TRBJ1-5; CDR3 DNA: TGTGCCAGCAAGTATGGTATAAGCAATCAGCCCCAGCATTTT; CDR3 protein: CASKYGISNQPQHF
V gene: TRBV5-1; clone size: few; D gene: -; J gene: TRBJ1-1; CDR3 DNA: TGCGCCAGCAGCCCGCCTACAGGGAGTGAAGCTTTCTTT; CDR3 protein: CASSPPTGSEAFF
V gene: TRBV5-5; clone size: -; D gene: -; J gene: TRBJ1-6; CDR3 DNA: TGTGCCAGCAGCGTTGGTGGCGTTTCACCCCTCCACTTT; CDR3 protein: CASSVGGVSPLHF
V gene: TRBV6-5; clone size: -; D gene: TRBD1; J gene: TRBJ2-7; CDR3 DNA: TGTGCCAGCAGTTACAGCCGGGGACAGGGGAATTCCTACGAGCAGTACTTC; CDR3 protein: CASSYSRGQGNSYEQYF
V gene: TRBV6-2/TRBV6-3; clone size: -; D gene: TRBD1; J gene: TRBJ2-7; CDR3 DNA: TGTGCCAGCAGTTCCCAAGGGACAGGGCTCTACGAGCAGTACTTC; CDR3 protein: CASSSQGTGLYEQYF
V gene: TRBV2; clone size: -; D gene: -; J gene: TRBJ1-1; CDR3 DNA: TGTGCCAGCAGTGATCGTCGGTCTGAAGCTTTCTTT; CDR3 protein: CASSDRRSEAFF
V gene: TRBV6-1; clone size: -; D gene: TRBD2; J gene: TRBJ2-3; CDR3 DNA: TGTGCCAGCGGGGGACTAGCGGGGGGGGAGGATACGCAGTATTTT; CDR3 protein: CASGGLAGGEDTQYF
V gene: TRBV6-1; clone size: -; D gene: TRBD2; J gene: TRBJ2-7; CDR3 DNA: TGTGCCAGCAGAAAGACTAGCGGGGGGCCCTCCTACGAGCAGTACTTC; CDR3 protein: CASRKTSGGPSYEQYF
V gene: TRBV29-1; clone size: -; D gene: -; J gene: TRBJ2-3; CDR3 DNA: TGCAGCGCAGGTGCCGACCAACGACTAAACACAGATACGCAGTATTTT; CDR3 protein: CSAGADQRLNTDTQYF
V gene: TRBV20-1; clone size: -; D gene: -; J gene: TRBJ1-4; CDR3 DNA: TGCAGTGCTAGAGATCACGGGAGCGGCGATGAAAAACTGTTTTTT; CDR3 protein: CSARDHGSGDEKLFF
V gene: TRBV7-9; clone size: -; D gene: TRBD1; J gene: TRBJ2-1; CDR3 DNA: TGTGCCAGCAGCCCCGGACAGGGGGCGCGTAATGAGCAGTTCTTC; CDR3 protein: CASSPGQGARNEQFF
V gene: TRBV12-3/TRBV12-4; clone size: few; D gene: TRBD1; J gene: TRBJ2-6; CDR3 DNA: TGTGCCAGCAGTACCCATCGGACAGGGTCCTCTGGGGCCAACGTCCTGACTTTC; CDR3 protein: CASSTHRTGSSGANVLTF
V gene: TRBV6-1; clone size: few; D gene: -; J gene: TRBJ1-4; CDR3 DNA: TGTGCCAGCAGTGAGGGGGCGGTGAGTGAAAAACTGTTTTTT; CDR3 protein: CASSEGAVSEKLFF
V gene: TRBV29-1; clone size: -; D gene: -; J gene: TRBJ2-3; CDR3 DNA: TGCAGCGTTGATCTGTTAGGTCCAGATACGCAGTATTTT; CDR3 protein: CSVDLLGPDTQYF
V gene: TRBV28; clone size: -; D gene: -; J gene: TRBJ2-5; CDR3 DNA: TGTGCCAGCACCCACCCTGTTGGTGAGCAGTACTTC; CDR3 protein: CASTHPVGEQYF
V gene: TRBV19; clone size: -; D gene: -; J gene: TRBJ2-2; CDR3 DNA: TGTGCCAGTAGGAAAAGGGAGGTCGACACCGGGGAGCTGTTTTTT; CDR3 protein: CASRKREVDTGELFF
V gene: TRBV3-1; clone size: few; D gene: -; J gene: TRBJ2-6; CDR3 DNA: TGTGCCAGCAGCCAAGAGACGTTCACTGGGGCCAACGTCCTGACTTTC; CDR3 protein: CASSQETFTGANVLTF
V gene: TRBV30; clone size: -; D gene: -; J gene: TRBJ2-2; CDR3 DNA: TGTGCCTGGACCCTATATCTCGGGGAGCTGTTTTTT; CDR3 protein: CAWTLYLGELFF
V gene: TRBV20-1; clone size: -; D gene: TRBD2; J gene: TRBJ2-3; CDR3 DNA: TGCAGTGCTAGAGATTACACGGGGGGTCTCACAGATACGCAGTATTTT; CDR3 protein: CSARDYTGGLTDTQYF
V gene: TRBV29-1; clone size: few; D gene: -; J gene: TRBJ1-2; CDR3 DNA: TGCAGCGGAATGTCGGATGCTAACTATGGCTACACCTTC; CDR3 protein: CSGMSDANYGYTF
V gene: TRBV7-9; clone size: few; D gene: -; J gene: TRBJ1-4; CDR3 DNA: TGTGCCAGCAGCTTAGCCCGGGATGGAAATGAAAAACTGTTTTTT; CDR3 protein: CASSLARDGNEKLFF
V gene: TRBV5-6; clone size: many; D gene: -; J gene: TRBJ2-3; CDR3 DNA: TGTGCCAGCAGCTTCGATGATACGCAGTATTTT; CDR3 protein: CASSFDDTQYF
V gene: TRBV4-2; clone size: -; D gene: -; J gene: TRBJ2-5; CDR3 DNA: TGTGCCAGCAGCCAAGGGGGGGCAGGTCAAGAGACCCAGTACTTC; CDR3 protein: CASSQGGAGQETQYF
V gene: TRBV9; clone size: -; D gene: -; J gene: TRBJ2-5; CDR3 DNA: TGTGCCAGCAGCGTATATTCGGGCGAAGAGACCCAGTACTTC; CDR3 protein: CASSVYSGEETQYF
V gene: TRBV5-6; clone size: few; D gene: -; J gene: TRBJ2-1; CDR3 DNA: TGTGCCAGCAGCTCCCTGGGAAGCGGGCCCTACAATGAGCAGTTCTTC; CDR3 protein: CASSSLGSGPYNEQFF
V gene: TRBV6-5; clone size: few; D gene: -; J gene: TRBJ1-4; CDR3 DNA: TGTGCCAGCAGTTACTCCCGGGACGGGAATGAAAAACTGTTTTTT; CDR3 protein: CASSYSRDGNEKLFF
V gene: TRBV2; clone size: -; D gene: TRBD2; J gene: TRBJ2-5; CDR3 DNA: TGTGCCAGCAGCCTTACTAGCGAAGAGACCCAGTACTTC; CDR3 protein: CASSLTSEETQYF
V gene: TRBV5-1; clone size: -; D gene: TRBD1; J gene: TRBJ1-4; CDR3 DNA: TGCGCCAGCAGCTCAACAGGGGCCGACGAGGAAGAACTGTTTTTT; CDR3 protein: CASSSTGADEEELFF
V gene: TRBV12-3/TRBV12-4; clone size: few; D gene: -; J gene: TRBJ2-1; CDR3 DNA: TGTGCCAGCAACATCAACAGGGCAAGTAGGGTCAATGAGCAGTTCTTC; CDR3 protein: CASNINRASRVNEQFF
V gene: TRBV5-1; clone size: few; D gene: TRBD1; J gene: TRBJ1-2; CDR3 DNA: TGCGCCAGCAGCTGGGCGGGACAGCGATATGGCTACACCTTC; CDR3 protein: CASSWAGQRYGYTF
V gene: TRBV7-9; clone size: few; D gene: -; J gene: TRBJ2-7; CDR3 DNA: TGTGCCAGCAGCCCGTCCGGGGTATCGCACGAGCAGTACTTC; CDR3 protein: CASSPSGVSHEQYF
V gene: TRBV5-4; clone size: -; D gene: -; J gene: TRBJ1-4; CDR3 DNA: TGTGCCAGCAGCCTCCGGGCGGAGACTAATGAAAAACTGTTTTTT; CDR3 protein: CASSLRAETNEKLFF
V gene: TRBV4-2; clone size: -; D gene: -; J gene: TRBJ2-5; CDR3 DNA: TGTGCCAGCAGCCAAGGGCGTTCCGGGGGAGAAGAGACCCAGTACTTC; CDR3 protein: CASSQGRSGGEETQYF